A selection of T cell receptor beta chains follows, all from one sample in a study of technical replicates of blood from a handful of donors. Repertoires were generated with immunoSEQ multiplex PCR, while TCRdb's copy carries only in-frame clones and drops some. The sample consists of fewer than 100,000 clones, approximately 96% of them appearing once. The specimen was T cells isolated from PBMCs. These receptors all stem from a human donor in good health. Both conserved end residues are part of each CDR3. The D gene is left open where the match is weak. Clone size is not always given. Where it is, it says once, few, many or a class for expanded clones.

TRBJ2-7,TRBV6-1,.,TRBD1,TGTGCCAGCAGGCCGGGACAGGGAGGGTCCTACGAGCAGTACTTC,CASRPGQGGSYEQYF
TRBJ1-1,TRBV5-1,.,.,TGCGCCAGCAGCTTGACCTCGGGGAACACTGAAGCTTTCTTT,CASSLTSGNTEAFF
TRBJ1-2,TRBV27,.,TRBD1,TGTGCCAGCAGTCACAGGGGATCTTATGGCTACACCTTC,CASSHRGSYGYTF
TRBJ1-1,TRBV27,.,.,TGTGCCCCTTCGACAGGTAACACTGAAGCTTTCTTT,CAPSTGNTEAFF
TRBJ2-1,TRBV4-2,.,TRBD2,TGTGCCAGCAGCCCTACAACAGCGGGAGGCACCTACAATGAGCAGTTCTTC,CASSPTTAGGTYNEQFF
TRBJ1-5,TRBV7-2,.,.,TGTGCCAGCAGCTTAACAGGGAATCAGCCCCAGCATTTT,CASSLTGNQPQHF
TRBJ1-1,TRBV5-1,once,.,TGCGCCAGCAGCCCATCAATGAACACTGAAGCTTTCTTT,CASSPSMNTEAFF
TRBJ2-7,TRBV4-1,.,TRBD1,TGCGCCAGCAGCCCGCAATCCCTTAGGACAGGGGCCTACGAGCAGTACTTC,CASSPQSLRTGAYEQYF
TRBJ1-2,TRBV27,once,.,TGTGCCAGCAGTTTATCGAGGGCAGGCTATGGCTACACCTTC,CASSLSRAGYGYTF
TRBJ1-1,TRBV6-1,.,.,TGTGCCAGCAGTGCCAGGGACACTGAAGCTTTCTTT,CASSARDTEAFF
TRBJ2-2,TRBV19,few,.,TGTGCCAGTAGATGGGGACAGAACACCGGGGAGCTGTTTTTT,CASRWGQNTGELFF
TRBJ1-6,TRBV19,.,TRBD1,TGTGCCAGTACCCAGGGGGGACGCGCTTCCAATTCACCCCTCCACTTT,CASTQGGRASNSPLHF
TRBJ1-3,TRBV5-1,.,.,TGCGCCAGCAGGCCCACAGGGATATCTGGAAACACCATATATTTT,CASRPTGISGNTIYF
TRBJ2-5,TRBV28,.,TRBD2,TGTGCCAGCAGGACTAGCGGGAGGTCGGGGCAAGAGACCCAGTACTTC,CASRTSGRSGQETQYF
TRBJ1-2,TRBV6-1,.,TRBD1,TGTGCCGGGGGACAGGGGACTTTCTATGGCTACACCTTC,CAGGQGTFYGYTF
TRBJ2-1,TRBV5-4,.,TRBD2,TGTGCCAGCAGATTAGCGGGATCTTATGAGCAGTTCTTC,CASRLAGSYEQFF
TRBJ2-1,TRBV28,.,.,TGTGCCAGTTCAGGGCTCCTCAATGAGCAGTTCTTC,CASSGLLNEQFF
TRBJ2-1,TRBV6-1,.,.,TGTGCCAGCAACTTCCTATCAATATACAATGAGCAGTTCTTC,CASNFLSIYNEQFF
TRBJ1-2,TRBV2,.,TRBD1,TGTGCCAGCAGACCGGGACAGGGTACTTCCAGAGATGGCTACACCTTC,CASRPGQGTSRDGYTF
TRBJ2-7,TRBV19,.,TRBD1,TGTGCCAGTAGTATAGGGGCCGGGACAGCCTACGAGCAGTACTTC,CASSIGAGTAYEQYF
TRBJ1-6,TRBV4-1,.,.,TGCGCCAGCGGCGCGGATTCACCCCTCCACTTT,CASGADSPLHF
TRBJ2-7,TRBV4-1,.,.,TGCGCCAGCAGCGCGGTAACCGACTCCTACGAGCAGTACTTC,CASSAVTDSYEQYF
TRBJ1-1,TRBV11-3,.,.,TGTGCCAGCAACGGGGGGAACACTGAAGCTTTCTTT,CASNGGNTEAFF
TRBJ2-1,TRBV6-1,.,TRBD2,TGTGCCAGCACCAAGGGACTAGCGGGCTACAATGAGCAGTTCTTC,CASTKGLAGYNEQFF
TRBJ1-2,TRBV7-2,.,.,TGTGCCAGCAGCTTAAATCGGGGGAGGTATGGCTACACCTTC,CASSLNRGRYGYTF
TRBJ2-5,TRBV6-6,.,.,TGTGCCAGCAGTTACGGAGAAGGACTAGAGACCCAGTACTTC,CASSYGEGLETQYF
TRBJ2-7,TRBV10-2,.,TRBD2,TGCGCCAGCACTACCGGGACTAGCCCTTCTGAGCAGTACTTC,CASTTGTSPSEQYF
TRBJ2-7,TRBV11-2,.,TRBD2,TGTGCCAGCAGCTTATCACCAGCGGGAACCTACGAGCAGTACTTC,CASSLSPAGTYEQYF
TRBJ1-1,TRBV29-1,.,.,TGCAGCGTCGCAGGGGTGGAAGCTTTCTTT,CSVAGVEAFF
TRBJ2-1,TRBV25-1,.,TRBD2,TGTGCCACCAACCCAGCGGGACCCCCGTCTCTAAATGAGCAGTTCTTC,CATNPAGPPSLNEQFF
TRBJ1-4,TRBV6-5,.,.,TGTGCCAGCAGTTACTCGATTTGGGGAGAGAATGAAAAACTGTTTTTT,CASSYSIWGENEKLFF
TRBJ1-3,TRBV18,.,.,TGTGCCAGCTCACCCAAGCAAAAGGTGCAGGGCGAGTTCTCTGGAAACACCATATATTTT,CASSPKQKVQGEFSGNTIYF
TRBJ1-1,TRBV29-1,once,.,TGCAACCTTTTCCCCGGACAGACGAACACTGAAGCTTTCTTT,CNLFPGQTNTEAFF
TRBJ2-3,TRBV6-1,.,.,TGTGCCAGCAGCTTCCGTAACACAGATACGCAGTATTTT,CASSFRNTDTQYF
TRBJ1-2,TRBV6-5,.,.,TGTGCCAGCACGATGGCTGGACTCTATGGCTACACCTTC,CASTMAGLYGYTF
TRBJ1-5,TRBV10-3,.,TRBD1,TGTGCCGGGGGGACAGGGGGCGATCAGCCCCAGCATTTT,CAGGTGGDQPQHF
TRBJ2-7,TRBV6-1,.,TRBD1,TGTGCCAGCAGTGAAAGATGGGGACAGGGGACCCTCGAGCAGTACTTC,CASSERWGQGTLEQYF
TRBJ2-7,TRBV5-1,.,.,TGCGCCAGCAGCTTGGGGTCAGGCCTCTACGAGCAGTACTTC,CASSLGSGLYEQYF
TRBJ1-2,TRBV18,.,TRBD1,TGTGCCAGCTCACCATTCGACAGGGCTTATGGCTACACCTTC,CASSPFDRAYGYTF
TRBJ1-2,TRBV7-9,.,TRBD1,TGTGCCACCCACCAGGGGGGTGGCTACACCTTC,CATHQGGGYTF
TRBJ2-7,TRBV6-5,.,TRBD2,TGTGCCAGCAGTTACGGTCTAGCGGGAGCCGAGCAGTACTTC,CASSYGLAGAEQYF
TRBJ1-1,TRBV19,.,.,TGTGCCAGTATCCCCCGCAGGGCCGTGAGTGAAGCTTTCTTT,CASIPRRAVSEAFF
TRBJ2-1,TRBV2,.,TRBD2,TGTGCCAGCAGCCCAAAGCTAGCGGAACCGAACAATGAGCAGTTCTTC,CASSPKLAEPNNEQFF